The source of this T cell receptor (beta chain) is a study of T cell responses to AZD1222 COVID-19 vaccine. As regards this clone: Its antigen is not known.

The data were produced by immunoSEQ multiplex PCR, yet TCRdb's version contains in-frame clones alone and is incomplete. The data hold some 150,000 clones, with approximately 85% observed a single time. Study results and limitations: The study found Spike-specific TCR breadth and depth rose after two AZD1222 doses. Close to half of all spike-specific TCRs reportedly target regions of the variants that are unmutated. At baseline, just a handful of AZD1222 recipients tested seropositive. Spike was spanned by vaccine-associated CD4 TCRs, which were dominant at 160-218 and 743-854.

This specimen consisted of peripheral blood, obtained 28 days after the second dose of the MenACWY control vaccine. The receptor was isolated from an adult who received the MenACWY meningococcal vaccine as a control.

CDR3 sequence: CASSPRTGELFF. CDR3 DNA: TGTGCCAGCAGCCCAAGGACCGGGGAGCTGTTTTTT. This rearrangement joins TRBV7-8 to TRBJ2-2; D is uncertain. The V end was cut by 5 bases, the J end by 5 bases, with 6 bases between. The length of the CDR3 is 12 residues. The germline V gene encodes CDR1 SGHVS and CDR2 FQNEAQ.